This T cell receptor beta chain derives from a study of molecular identifiers for immune sequencing clone quantification. Study at large: Replicates partitioned RNA from roughly 21,000 or 96,000 naive CD8 cells into five parts, sequencing four.

Sorted naive CD8 T cells, 20,000 to 1,000,000, were sequenced from 10%, 30% or 50% RNA. In the sort, naive CD8 T cells were defined as CD8+CD4-CCR7+CD45RA+. In TCRdb, the PCR reads were re-called with MiXCR into one record per CDR3 protein. This table has over 600,000 distinct CDR3 sequences, about 20% appearing once. The sample holds many counts of this clonotype. Its target is unknown. CDR1 MNHNS and CDR2 SASEGT come from the germline V gene. The CDR3 runs to 15 residues. Trimming cost V 2 bases and J 4 bases, with 14 bases left between them. Study-wide results and limits: Over 97% of effector molecules, yet under 1% of naive-cell molecules, were held by clones above 20 RNA copies.

Specimen: naive CD8+ T cells from blood, with Jurkat cell RNA spiked in. The sample's subset: FACS-sorted CD8+CD4-CCR7+CD45RA+ naive T cells. The V call is TRBV6-1, the J call TRBJ1-2; D is undetermined. This TCR was recovered from a human donor in good health. Some libraries in this study had Jurkat cell RNA spiked in. The chain's CDR3 is CASSELGQNPYGYTF. The CDR3 coding sequence is TGTGCCAGCAGTGAATTAGGCCAGAATCCCTATGGCTACACCTTC.